Presented here are 4 T cell receptor beta chains from one specimen sequenced in a study of lung T cells in sarcoidosis with Löfgren's syndrome (TCRdb year 2017). Instrument used: Illumina MiSeq. TCRdb's own reprocessing of the public reads used fastp at Q25 and MiXCR and kept productive beta chains. Each CDR3 protein appears once, grouped with its most common genes and DNA. This sample holds 15,000 to 20,000 distinct CDR3 sequences; less than 25% were observed only once. The ten biggest clones cover 4.1% of the sample. Source material: CD4+ T cells from PBMCs. The receptors originated from a human donor with sarcoidosis (Löfgren's syndrome or another form), or a control subject (not recorded which).

The V gene is TRBV28, the J gene TRBJ2-4; TRBD1 matches at 8 bases. The CDR3 length is 15 residues. J lost 3 bases, V lost 11 bases, and 12 bases had no gene match. CDR1 MDHEN and CDR2 SYDVKM come from the germline V gene. CDR3 sequence (DNA): TGTGCCGGCACCAGACAGGGGATTGTCAAAAACATTCAGTACTTC. Its protein product is CAGTRQGIVKNIQYF.

This clonotype appeared many times. This chain joins TRBV2 and TRBJ2-3; TRBD2 aligns across 9 bases. Germline V gene sequence: CDR1 SNHLY, CDR2 FYNNEI. V was pared by 7 bases and J by 2 bases, with 7 bases of the junction left unmatched. The CDR3 has 15 amino acids. The CDR3 DNA is TGTGCCAGCAAAACTAGACTAGCGGACACAGATACGCAGTATTTT. Translating it yields CASKTRLADTDTQYF.

There are many counts of this clonotype. V and J are TRBV28 and TRBJ1-3; D is unclear. The CDR3 runs to 15 residues. Trimming shortened V by 6 bases and J by 0 bases, and 12 bases separated the two germline ends. Germline V CDR1 and CDR2: MDHEN, SYDVKM. CDR3 nucleotides: TGTGCCAGCAGGGAAGACGGTAACTCTGGAAACACCATATATTTT. It is translated as CASREDGNSGNTIYF.

This clonotype was counted ten times or more. CDR3 loop: CASSLRGSHEQYF. In nucleotides, the CDR3 is TGTGCCAGCAGCTTACGAGGTTCCCACGAGCAGTACTTC. The chain joins TRBV11-2 to TRBJ2-7; D unresolved. Germline CDR1 reads SGHAT; CDR2 reads FQNNGV. The CDR3 has 13 residues. Trimming shortened V by 2 bases and J by 5 bases, and 10 bases separated the two germline ends.